The sequence of this TCR beta chain was determined in a study of cytomegalovirus exposure and HLA in healthy donors. Study-level background: When 398 donors were genotyped, approximately 81% of them were found to fall in the Caucasian-associated ancestry cluster.

Turning to this clone: What it binds is unknown.

PCR used 60 Vbeta primers and 13 Jbeta primers. The protocol was immunoSEQ multiplex PCR, while the TCRdb copy is restricted to in-frame clones and leaves out a portion. Found here are about 120,000 clones, about 81% of them singletons; the top ten hold about 1.8%. The germline gives CDR1 LNHDA, CDR2 SQIVND (reference sequence). Between the trimmed V and J ends, which lost 8 bases and 7 bases, there was a span of 14 bases. The CDR3 runs to 13 residues. The study, taken as a whole, reports: In the analysis, some V segments, TRBV6-2 and TRBV6-3 included, were excluded as indistinguishable.

The TCR was taken from a man aged 40-49 years in good health and CMV-seronegative. The chain has TRBV19 and TRBJ2-2; D is perhaps TRBD1 (6 bases). Sequencing input: PBMCs. The CDR3 loop is CASGGQRGGELFF. In DNA form, the CDR3 reads TGTGCCAGTGGGGGCCAGAGGGGCGGGGAGCTGTTTTTT.